Listed below are T cell receptor beta chains from one sample, sequenced in a study of T cells in Graves' hyperthyroidism and ophthalmopathy. Each CDR3 protein gets one entry after TCRdb re-called the multiplex PCR reads with MiXCR. The table lists 700,000 or so distinct CDR3 sequences, approximately 16% of them singletons. The sample taken for sequencing was blood. The receptors shown here come from a man aged 18 to 35 with Graves' hyperthyroidism. The CDR3 runs from the conserved cysteine through the conserved F or W. The D gene is left open where the match is weak. Clone size is shown for a subset of rows, as once, few, many or a class of expanded clone.

D: -
J: TRBJ2-1
size: few
V: TRBV14
CDR3: CASSQTSSYNEQFF
DNA: TGTGCCAGCAGCCAGACTAGCTCCTACAATGAGCAGTTCTTC

D: -
J: TRBJ2-1
size: many
V: TRBV28
CDR3: CASSGQLPSYNEQFF
DNA: TGTGCCAGCAGCGGACAGCTCCCATCCTACAATGAGCAGTTCTTC

D: -
J: TRBJ2-7
size: many
V: TRBV28
CDR3: CASSLGPGAAYEQYF
DNA: TGTGCCAGCAGTTTAGGTCCAGGCGCGGCCTACGAGCAGTACTTC

D: TRBD2
J: TRBJ2-1
size: many
V: TRBV9
CDR3: CASSASSSGSYYNEQFF
DNA: TGTGCCAGCAGCGCCTCTTCTAGCGGGAGTTACTACAATGAGCAGTTCTTC

D: TRBD1
J: TRBJ2-1
size: many
V: TRBV11-1
CDR3: CASGQVIGFNEQFF
DNA: TGTGCCAGCGGACAGGTCATAGGGTTCAATGAGCAGTTCTTC

D: TRBD1
J: TRBJ2-5
size: few
V: TRBV20-1
CDR3: CSAGDRGRETQYF
DNA: TGCAGTGCTGGAGACAGGGGTCGAGAGACCCAGTACTTC

D: TRBD1
J: TRBJ2-7
size: -
V: TRBV7-9
CDR3: CACSLRDRGNEQYF
DNA: TGTGCCTGCAGCCTAAGGGACAGGGGCAACGAGCAGTACTTC

D: -
J: TRBJ2-1
size: many
V: TRBV27
CDR3: CASSFQGALEQFF
DNA: TGTGCCAGCAGTTTCCAAGGGGCGCTTGAGCAGTTCTTC

D: TRBD1
J: TRBJ2-5
size: few
V: TRBV7-9
CDR3: CASHLQMTGDQETQYF
DNA: TGTGCCAGCCACTTACAAATGACAGGGGACCAAGAGACCCAGTACTTC

D: -
J: TRBJ2-7
size: -
V: TRBV19
CDR3: CASSILGSGYEQYF
DNA: TGTGCCAGTAGTATTTTGGGTTCGGGATACGAGCAGTACTTC

D: -
J: TRBJ2-3
size: -
V: TRBV29-1
CDR3: CSVEVGSSTDTQYF
DNA: TGCAGCGTTGAAGTAGGCAGTAGCACAGATACGCAGTATTTT

D: -
J: TRBJ1-3
size: -
V: TRBV7-8
CDR3: CASSQGPFSGNTIYF
DNA: TGTGCCAGCAGTCAGGGGCCGTTCTCTGGAAACACCATATATTTT

D: -
J: TRBJ1-2
size: few
V: TRBV24-1
CDR3: CATSEEQGGNYGYTF
DNA: TGTGCCACCAGTGAAGAACAGGGAGGGAACTATGGCTACACCTTC

D: -
J: TRBJ1-2
size: few
V: TRBV5-1
CDR3: CASSEGPHYGYTF
DNA: TGCGCCAGCAGCGAGGGGCCCCACTATGGCTACACCTTC

D: TRBD2
J: TRBJ2-7
size: few
V: TRBV5-1
CDR3: CASSLAGTSGSNYEQYF
DNA: TGCGCCAGCAGCTTGGCGGGGACTAGCGGGAGTAACTACGAGCAGTACTTC

D: -
J: TRBJ1-2
size: -
V: TRBV20-1
CDR3: CSVLNQALYGYTF
DNA: TGCAGTGTCCTTAATCAGGCCCTCTATGGCTACACCTTC

D: TRBD1
J: TRBJ2-3
size: many
V: TRBV12-3/TRBV12-4
CDR3: CASTTGRGLADTQYF
DNA: TGTGCCAGCACCACAGGCAGGGGGCTGGCAGATACGCAGTATTTT

D: -
J: TRBJ2-2
size: once
V: TRBV5-1
CDR3: CASSSDSAGELFF
DNA: TGCGCCAGCAGCTCGGACTCGGCCGGGGAGCTGTTTTTT

D: TRBD1
J: TRBJ1-1
size: few
V: TRBV29-1
CDR3: CSDGQGNTEAFF
DNA: TGCAGCGATGGACAGGGGAACACTGAAGCTTTCTTT

D: -
J: TRBJ1-5
size: -
V: TRBV7-8
CDR3: CASSPRDKTRGNQPQHF
DNA: TGTGCCAGCAGCCCTCGGGACAAAACTCGGGGCAATCAGCCCCAGCATTTT

D: -
J: TRBJ2-5
size: many
V: TRBV18
CDR3: CASSPMAQETQYF
DNA: TGTGCCAGCTCACCAATGGCACAAGAGACCCAGTACTTC

D: TRBD1
J: TRBJ2-1
size: many
V: TRBV29-1
CDR3: CSVARDRGLYEQFF
DNA: TGCAGCGTCGCGAGGGACAGGGGGCTTTATGAGCAGTTCTTC

D: -
J: TRBJ1-1
size: few
V: TRBV9
CDR3: CASSGARAEDEAFF
DNA: TGTGCCAGCAGCGGTGCGAGGGCGGAAGATGAAGCTTTCTTT

D: -
J: TRBJ1-5
size: few
V: TRBV7-2
CDR3: CASSFGAGLNQPQHF
DNA: TGTGCCAGCAGCTTCGGTGCGGGCCTAAATCAGCCCCAGCATTTT

D: TRBD1
J: TRBJ2-5
size: many
V: TRBV6-1
CDR3: CASSEPLVTGGQETQYF
DNA: TGTGCCAGCAGTGAACCCCTCGTGACAGGGGGCCAAGAGACCCAGTACTTC

D: -
J: TRBJ1-1
size: -
V: TRBV29-1
CDR3: CSVDSGVEAFF
DNA: TGCAGCGTTGATTCCGGCGTTGAAGCTTTCTTT

D: -
J: TRBJ2-5
size: many
V: TRBV29-1
CDR3: CSVPWGFEETQYF
DNA: TGCAGCGTCCCCTGGGGTTTTGAAGAGACCCAGTACTTC

D: TRBD2
J: TRBJ2-1
size: -
V: TRBV3-1
CDR3: CASSRRTSGRSRAVYNEQFF
DNA: TGTGCCAGCAGCCGACGGACTAGCGGGAGGTCCCGGGCAGTCTACAATGAGCAGTTCTTC

D: -
J: TRBJ2-1
size: many
V: TRBV7-9
CDR3: CASSLKSVDEQFF
DNA: TGTGCCAGCAGCCTTAAGAGCGTCGATGAGCAGTTCTTC

D: -
J: TRBJ1-1
size: many
V: TRBV10-3
CDR3: CAISTLRADEAFF
DNA: TGTGCCATCAGTACTCTCCGGGCCGATGAAGCTTTCTTT

D: -
J: TRBJ2-7
size: few
V: TRBV7-8
CDR3: CASSSRRPVFVDSSYEQYF
DNA: TGTGCCAGCAGCTCCAGGCGACCCGTATTCGTAGACAGCTCCTACGAGCAGTACTTC

D: -
J: TRBJ2-5
size: many
V: TRBV12-3/TRBV12-4
CDR3: CASSSTPMEETQYF
DNA: TGTGCCAGCAGCTCGACCCCAATGGAAGAGACCCAGTACTTC

D: -
J: TRBJ2-2
size: -
V: TRBV28
CDR3: CASSPIGVNTGELFF
DNA: TGTGCCAGCAGCCCAATAGGGGTGAACACCGGGGAGCTGTTTTTT

D: -
J: TRBJ1-4
size: -
V: TRBV20-1
CDR3: CSARGLEGATNEKLFF
DNA: TGCAGTGCTAGGGGCCTTGAAGGGGCTACTAATGAAAAACTGTTTTTT

D: TRBD1
J: TRBJ1-1
size: -
V: TRBV7-9
CDR3: CASSRDRTYEAFF
DNA: TGTGCCAGCAGCCGGGACAGGACCTACGAAGCTTTCTTT

D: -
J: TRBJ2-5
size: -
V: TRBV5-1
CDR3: CASSLWGKETQYF
DNA: TGCGCCAGCAGCTTATGGGGGAAAGAGACCCAGTACTTC

D: -
J: TRBJ1-6
size: -
V: TRBV28
CDR3: CASIPGRGAGTPLHF
DNA: TGTGCCAGCATCCCGGGGCGAGGGGCAGGTACACCCCTCCACTTT

D: TRBD2
J: TRBJ2-1
size: -
V: TRBV7-3
CDR3: CASSLIGLAGGPDEQFF
DNA: TGTGCCAGCAGCTTAATTGGGCTAGCGGGAGGGCCTGATGAGCAGTTCTTC

D: TRBD2
J: TRBJ2-7
size: -
V: TRBV3-1
CDR3: CASSHGTHRGLAVYEQYF
DNA: TGTGCCAGCAGCCACGGGACCCACAGGGGACTAGCGGTCTACGAGCAGTACTTC

D: -
J: TRBJ1-2
size: many
V: TRBV28
CDR3: CAAAPGAPDVYGYTF
DNA: TGTGCAGCAGCACCTGGGGCCCCCGACGTCTATGGCTACACCTTC

D: TRBD2
J: TRBJ2-1
size: few
V: TRBV6-2/TRBV6-3
CDR3: CASSALAGGNNEQFF
DNA: TGTGCCAGCAGTGCTTTAGCGGGAGGGAACAATGAGCAGTTCTTC

D: -
J: TRBJ2-1
size: few
V: TRBV14
CDR3: CASSQDAEQFF
DNA: TGTGCCAGCAGCCAAGACGCGGAGCAGTTCTTC

D: -
J: TRBJ2-2
size: many
V: TRBV7-9
CDR3: CASSLAGLRTVNTGELFF
DNA: TGTGCCAGCAGCTTAGCGGGTTTACGGACAGTGAACACCGGGGAGCTGTTTTTT

D: TRBD1
J: TRBJ2-1
size: -
V: TRBV2
CDR3: CASSLGGTGEHNEQFF
DNA: TGTGCCAGCTCCTTAGGTGGGACAGGGGAACACAATGAGCAGTTCTTC

D: -
J: TRBJ1-1
size: -
V: TRBV6-1
CDR3: CASITGGGWNTEAFF
DNA: TGTGCCAGCATCACTGGGGGGGGCTGGAACACTGAAGCTTTCTTT

D: -
J: TRBJ2-1
size: -
V: TRBV11-2
CDR3: CASSFTGYNEQFF
DNA: TGTGCCAGCAGTTTCACAGGCTACAATGAGCAGTTCTTC

D: -
J: TRBJ2-1
size: once
V: TRBV4-3
CDR3: CASSQISSGNEQFF
DNA: TGCGCCAGCAGCCAGATCTCAAGCGGCAATGAGCAGTTCTTC

D: TRBD1
J: TRBJ2-7
size: few
V: TRBV20-1
CDR3: CSARDRDRTYEQYF
DNA: TGCAGTGCTAGAGACCGGGACAGGACCTACGAGCAGTACTTC

D: -
J: TRBJ2-7
size: -
V: TRBV5-5
CDR3: CASSIWGALEEQYF
DNA: TGTGCCAGCAGCATCTGGGGAGCGTTGGAAGAGCAGTACTTC

D: TRBD1
J: TRBJ1-2
size: many
V: TRBV7-3
CDR3: CASSLGQGAFYGYTF
DNA: TGTGCCAGCAGCTTGGGACAGGGGGCGTTCTATGGCTACACCTTC

D: -
J: TRBJ1-5
size: many
V: TRBV2
CDR3: CASSDSNQPQHF
DNA: TGTGCCAGCAGTGATAGCAATCAGCCCCAGCATTTT

D: -
J: TRBJ1-1
size: many
V: TRBV10-3
CDR3: CANSGALNTEAFF
DNA: TGTGCCAACTCAGGGGCGTTGAACACTGAAGCTTTCTTT

D: -
J: TRBJ2-4
size: many
V: TRBV18
CDR3: CASSAGSRGVIQYF
DNA: TGTGCCAGCTCAGCAGGAAGCAGGGGTGTCATTCAGTACTTC

D: -
J: TRBJ2-3
size: -
V: TRBV20-1
CDR3: CSATRFSTSTDTQYF
DNA: TGCAGTGCTACCCGCTTTTCTACTAGCACAGATACGCAGTATTTT

D: TRBD2
J: TRBJ2-2
size: many
V: TRBV2
CDR3: CASSRGLAGGVAGELFF
DNA: TGTGCCAGCAGTCGGGGACTAGCGGGAGGTGTAGCCGGGGAGCTGTTTTTT

D: TRBD2
J: TRBJ2-3
size: few
V: TRBV24-1
CDR3: CATSRGRDTQYF
DNA: TGTGCCACCAGTCGCGGGAGGGATACGCAGTATTTT

D: -
J: TRBJ2-1
size: many
V: TRBV7-9
CDR3: CASSRLGSRGNEQFF
DNA: TGTGCCAGCAGCCGTCTGGGTTCAAGGGGCAATGAGCAGTTCTTC

D: -
J: TRBJ2-1
size: -
V: TRBV6-2/TRBV6-3
CDR3: CASSYQSPGSSYNEQFF
DNA: TGTGCCAGCAGTTATCAATCCCCAGGAAGCTCCTACAATGAGCAGTTCTTC